A selection of T cell receptor beta chains follows, all from one sample in a study of CD8+ T cells in alopecia areata. The assay was immunoSEQ multiplex PCR, and TCRdb's table has in-frame clones only and misses some. The sample yields fewer than 150,000 clones, approximately 58% seen once. The sequencing used CD4+ T cells sorted from blood, collected at week 0. The receptor source for this set is a human donor with alopecia areata. Both conserved end residues are part of each CDR3. Fields, in order: D gene, J gene, V gene, CDR3 protein. D genes are given only for firm matches.

-	TRBJ2-5	TRBV5-6	CASSLEGGGTEETQYF
-	TRBJ2-2	TRBV7-9	CASSLSAGTYTGELFF
TRBD1	TRBJ1-1	TRBV4-1	CASSFSGQGDTEAFF
TRBD1	TRBJ2-3	TRBV5-1	CASSLAWGQGTDTQYF
-	TRBJ1-1	TRBV6-1	CASSGSGGYTEAFF
TRBD2	TRBJ2-5	TRBV5-4	CASSFTTGGPGETQYF
-	TRBJ1-1	TRBV2	CASTYRVLDEAFF
TRBD1	TRBJ1-2	TRBV6-5	CASGRPGGLNYGYTF
-	TRBJ2-3	TRBV9	CASNPSTDTQYF
TRBD2	TRBJ2-1	TRBV5-4	CASSQPGLVSNEQFF
-	TRBJ2-1	TRBV15	CATSRGGQGGQFF
-	TRBJ2-3	TRBV29-1	CSVRGGRSTDTQYF
-	TRBJ2-7	TRBV7-2	CASGTSYEQYF
-	TRBJ2-1	TRBV4-1	CASSQLYNEQFF
-	TRBJ2-7	TRBV7-9	CASSSWRGAEQYF
TRBD2	TRBJ2-1	TRBV30	CAWSLDPTSGRAGEQFF
-	TRBJ2-2	TRBV10-3	CAIRRGERNTGELFF
-	TRBJ1-1	TRBV27	CASRRTAENTEAFF
TRBD1	TRBJ2-5	TRBV5-6	CASSLVGTGFQETQYF
-	TRBJ2-6	TRBV6-5	CASRDGGPGANVLTF
-	TRBJ1-5	TRBV6-1	CASTQRALDQPQHF
TRBD1	TRBJ2-7	TRBV5-1	CASTGGLDHSYEQYF
-	TRBJ1-1	TRBV9	CASSVADTRNTEAFF
-	TRBJ1-2	TRBV14	CASSQMRGDYGYTF
TRBD1	TRBJ2-2	TRBV5-1	CASAQGTGELFF
-	TRBJ1-1	TRBV9	CASSAAWPQGEAFF
TRBD1	TRBJ2-2	TRBV5-4	CASSPTGQGAGELFF
-	TRBJ2-3	TRBV30	CAWSDSTVTQYF
-	TRBJ1-2	TRBV6-6	CASSYSGVGYTF
TRBD2	TRBJ2-1	TRBV6-5	CASSRTSDNEQFF
-	TRBJ1-6	TRBV27	CASGAYNSPLHF
-	TRBJ1-2	TRBV14	CASSLQGAYGYTF
-	TRBJ2-7	TRBV15	CATSRAAGGGYEQYF
-	TRBJ1-2	TRBV28	CASSLDSNYGYTF
TRBD1	TRBJ1-5	TRBV5-6	CASSTTGVNQPQHF
TRBD1	TRBJ2-7	TRBV30	CAWWDRDSYEQYF
-	TRBJ2-2	TRBV4-2	CASSQEIGRSNTGELFF
-	TRBJ1-5	TRBV7-2	CASSLEGSGEGQPQHF
TRBD1	TRBJ1-2	TRBV2	CASSERTGVYGYTF
-	TRBJ1-5	TRBV23-1	CASSHWRVNQPQHF
-	TRBJ1-2	TRBV5-1	CASSLEGDGYTF
-	TRBJ1-2	TRBV19	CASSLIPGRLYTF
TRBD1	TRBJ2-5	TRBV18	CASSPDRGGSETQYF